This T cell receptor (beta chain) was documented in a study of a mutant IDH1 vaccine in newly diagnosed glioma. Some clones are missing from TCRdb's copy, which holds only in-frame ones; the method was immunoSEQ multiplex PCR. The sample yields tens of thousands of clones, roughly 80% seen once. Worth noting for this clone: What it binds is unknown.

Time point of the sample: week 47, end of study. Vaccine doses each comprised 300 ug of mutant IDH1 20-mer peptide, with topical imiquimod. The specimen was PBMCs, collected from a glioma patient whose treatment included an IDH1 peptide vaccine. The receptor comes from a man in his fifties with glioma.

CDR3: CASSVGTGADEQYF. The CDR3 DNA reads TGCGCCAGCAGCGTCGGGACAGGGGCCGACGAGCAGTACTTC. The V and J genes are TRBV5-1 and TRBJ2-7, with 10 nucleotides matching TRBD1. Germline V gene lookup returns CDR1 SGHRS and CDR2 YFSETQ. CDR3 length: 14 residues. The V and J ends lost 4 bases and 5 bases, in that order; junction bases with no gene match: 6.